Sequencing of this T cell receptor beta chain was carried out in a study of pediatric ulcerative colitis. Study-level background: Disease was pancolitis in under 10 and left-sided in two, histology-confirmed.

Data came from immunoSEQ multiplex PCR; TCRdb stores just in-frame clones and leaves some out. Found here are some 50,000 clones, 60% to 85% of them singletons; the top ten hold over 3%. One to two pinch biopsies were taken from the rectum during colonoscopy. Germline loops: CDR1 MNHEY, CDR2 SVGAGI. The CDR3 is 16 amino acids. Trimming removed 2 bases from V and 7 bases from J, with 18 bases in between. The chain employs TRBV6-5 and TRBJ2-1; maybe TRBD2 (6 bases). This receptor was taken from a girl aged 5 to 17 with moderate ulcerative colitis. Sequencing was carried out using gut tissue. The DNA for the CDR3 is TGTGCCAGCAGTTACATGGGGGGTCTCAGGAGGAATGAGCAGTTCTTC. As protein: CASSYMGGLRRNEQFF.